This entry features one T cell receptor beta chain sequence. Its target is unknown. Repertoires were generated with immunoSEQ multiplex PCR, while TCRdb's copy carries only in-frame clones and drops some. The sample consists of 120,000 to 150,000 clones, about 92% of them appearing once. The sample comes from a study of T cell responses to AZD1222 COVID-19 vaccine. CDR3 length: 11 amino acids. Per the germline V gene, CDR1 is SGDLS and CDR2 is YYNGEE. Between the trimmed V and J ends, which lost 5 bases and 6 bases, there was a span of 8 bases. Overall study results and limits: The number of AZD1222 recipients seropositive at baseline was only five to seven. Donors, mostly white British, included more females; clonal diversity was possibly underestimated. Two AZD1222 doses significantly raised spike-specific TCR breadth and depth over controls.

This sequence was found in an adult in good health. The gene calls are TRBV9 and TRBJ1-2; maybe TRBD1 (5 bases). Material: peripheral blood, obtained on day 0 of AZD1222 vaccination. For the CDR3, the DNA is TGTGCCAGCAGGGGGCCGGATGGCTACACCTTC. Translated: CASRGPDGYTF.